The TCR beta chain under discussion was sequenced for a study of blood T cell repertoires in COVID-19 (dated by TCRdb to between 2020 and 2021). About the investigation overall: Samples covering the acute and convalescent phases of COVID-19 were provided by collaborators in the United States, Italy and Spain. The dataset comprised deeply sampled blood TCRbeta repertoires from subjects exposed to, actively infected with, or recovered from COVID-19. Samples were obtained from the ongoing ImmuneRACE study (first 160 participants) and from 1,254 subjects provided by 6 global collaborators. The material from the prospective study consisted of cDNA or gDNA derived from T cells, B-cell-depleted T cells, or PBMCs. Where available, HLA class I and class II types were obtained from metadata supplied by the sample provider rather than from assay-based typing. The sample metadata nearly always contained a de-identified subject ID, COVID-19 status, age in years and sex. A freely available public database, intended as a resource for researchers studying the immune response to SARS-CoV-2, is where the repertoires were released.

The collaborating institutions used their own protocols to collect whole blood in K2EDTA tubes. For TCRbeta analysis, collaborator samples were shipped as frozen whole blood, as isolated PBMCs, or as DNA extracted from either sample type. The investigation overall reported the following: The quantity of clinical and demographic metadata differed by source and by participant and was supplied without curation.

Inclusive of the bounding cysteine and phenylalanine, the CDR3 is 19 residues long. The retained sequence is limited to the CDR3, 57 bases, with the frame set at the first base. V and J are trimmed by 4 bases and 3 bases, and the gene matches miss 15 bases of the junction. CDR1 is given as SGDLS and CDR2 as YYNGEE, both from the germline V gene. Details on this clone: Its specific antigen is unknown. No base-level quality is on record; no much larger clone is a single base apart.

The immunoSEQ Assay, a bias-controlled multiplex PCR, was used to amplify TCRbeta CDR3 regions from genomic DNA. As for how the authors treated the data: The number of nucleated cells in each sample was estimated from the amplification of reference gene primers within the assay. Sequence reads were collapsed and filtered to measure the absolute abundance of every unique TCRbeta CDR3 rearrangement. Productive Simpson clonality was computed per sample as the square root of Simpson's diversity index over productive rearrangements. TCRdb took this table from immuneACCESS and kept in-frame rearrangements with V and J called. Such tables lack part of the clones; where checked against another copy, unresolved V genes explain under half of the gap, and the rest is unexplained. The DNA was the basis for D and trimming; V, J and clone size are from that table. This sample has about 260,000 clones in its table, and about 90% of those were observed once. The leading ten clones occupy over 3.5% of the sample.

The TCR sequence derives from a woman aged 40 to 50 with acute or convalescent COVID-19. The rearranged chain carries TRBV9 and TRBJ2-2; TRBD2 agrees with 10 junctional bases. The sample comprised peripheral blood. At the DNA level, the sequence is TGTGCCAGCAGCACTCCACCCGAAGCGGGGGGGCAGCACACCGGGGAGCTGTTTTTT. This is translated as CASSTPPEAGGQHTGELFF.